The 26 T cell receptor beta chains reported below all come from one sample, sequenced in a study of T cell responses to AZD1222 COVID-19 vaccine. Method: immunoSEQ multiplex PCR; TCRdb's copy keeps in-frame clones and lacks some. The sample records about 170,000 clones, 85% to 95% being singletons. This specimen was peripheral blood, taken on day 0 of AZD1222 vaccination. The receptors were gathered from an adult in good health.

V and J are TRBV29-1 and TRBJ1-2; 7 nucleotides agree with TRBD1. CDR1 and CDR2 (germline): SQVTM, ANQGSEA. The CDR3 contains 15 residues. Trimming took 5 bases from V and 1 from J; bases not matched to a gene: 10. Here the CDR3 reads CSVPLDRSDNYGYTF. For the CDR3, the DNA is TGCAGCGTTCCTTTGGACAGGTCAGATAACTATGGCTACACCTTC. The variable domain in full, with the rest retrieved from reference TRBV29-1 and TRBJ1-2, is SAVISQKPSRDICQRGTSLTIQCQVDSQVTMMFWYRQQPGQSLTLIATANQGSEATYESGFVIDKFPISRPNLTFSTLTVSNMSPEDSSIYLCSVPLDRSDNYGYTFGSGTRLTVV.

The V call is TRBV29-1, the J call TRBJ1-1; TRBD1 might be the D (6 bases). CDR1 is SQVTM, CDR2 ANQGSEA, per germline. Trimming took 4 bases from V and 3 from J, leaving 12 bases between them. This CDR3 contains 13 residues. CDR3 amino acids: CSVARTEDTEAFF. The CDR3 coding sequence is TGCAGCGTTGCCCGGACAGAGGACACTGAAGCTTTCTTT.

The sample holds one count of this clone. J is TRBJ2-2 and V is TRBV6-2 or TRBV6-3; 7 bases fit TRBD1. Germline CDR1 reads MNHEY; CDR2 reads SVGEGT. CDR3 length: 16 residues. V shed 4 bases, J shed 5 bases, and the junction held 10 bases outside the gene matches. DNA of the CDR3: TGTGCCAGCAGTTTTTTGGGGACAGCTAATACCGGGGAGCTGTTTTTT. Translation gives CASSFLGTANTGELFF.

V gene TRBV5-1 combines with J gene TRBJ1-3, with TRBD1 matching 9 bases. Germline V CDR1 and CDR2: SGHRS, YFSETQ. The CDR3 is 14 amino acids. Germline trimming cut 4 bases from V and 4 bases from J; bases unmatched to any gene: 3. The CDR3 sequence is CASSEGTGGNTIYF. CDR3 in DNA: TGCGCCAGCAGCGAAGGGACAGGGGGAAACACCATATATTTT.

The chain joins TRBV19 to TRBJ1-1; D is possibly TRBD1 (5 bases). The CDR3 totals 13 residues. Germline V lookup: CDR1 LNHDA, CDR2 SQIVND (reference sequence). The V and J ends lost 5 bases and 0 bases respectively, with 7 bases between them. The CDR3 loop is CASSLTVNTEAFF. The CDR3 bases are TGTGCCAGTAGTCTGACAGTGAACACTGAAGCTTTCTTT.

The CDR3 DNA reads as TGTGCCAGCAGCGCCCTAGTCGGGTCTCCGATTTCGATCCAGAACACTGAAGCTTTCTTT. Its protein is CASSALVGSPISIQNTEAFF. The V gene is TRBV21-1, the J gene TRBJ1-1. TRBV21-1 is an annotated pseudogene. The length of the CDR3 is 20 residues.

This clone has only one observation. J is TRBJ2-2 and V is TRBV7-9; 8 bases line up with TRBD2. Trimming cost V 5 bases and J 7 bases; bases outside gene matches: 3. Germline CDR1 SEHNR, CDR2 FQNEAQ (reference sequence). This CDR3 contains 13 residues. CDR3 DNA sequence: TGTGCCAGCAGCCGAGCGGGAGTCGGGGAGCTGTTTTTT. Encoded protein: CASSRAGVGELFF.

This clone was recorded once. Here the CDR3 DNA reads TGTGCCAGTAGTCGGCGGATACAGGACGGAGCTTTCTTT. This translates into CASSRRIQDGAFF. The V gene is TRBV19, the J gene TRBJ1-1; perhaps TRBD1 as D (5 bases). There are 13 residues in the CDR3. The V and J ends lost 5 bases and 10 bases respectively, with 17 bases between them. Germline CDR1 reads LNHDA; CDR2 reads SQIVND (reference sequence).

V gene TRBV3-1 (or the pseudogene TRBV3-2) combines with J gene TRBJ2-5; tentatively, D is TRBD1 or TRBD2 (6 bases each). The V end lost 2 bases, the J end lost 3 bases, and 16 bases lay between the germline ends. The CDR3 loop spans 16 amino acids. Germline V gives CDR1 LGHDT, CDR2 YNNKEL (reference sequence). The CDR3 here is CASSQKQGGWKETQYF. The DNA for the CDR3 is TGTGCCAGCAGCCAAAAACAGGGAGGCTGGAAAGAGACCCAGTACTTC.

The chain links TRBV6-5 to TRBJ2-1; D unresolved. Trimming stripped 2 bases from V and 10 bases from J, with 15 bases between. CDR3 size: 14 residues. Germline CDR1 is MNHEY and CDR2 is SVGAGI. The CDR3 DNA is TGTGCCAGCAGTTACCTTCATTACACGAGGGAGCAGTTCTTC. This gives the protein CASSYLHYTREQFF.

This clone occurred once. The CDR3 sequence: CASSLYRGNEQYF. In DNA form, the CDR3 reads TGTGCCAGCAGTCTTTACAGGGGAAACGAGCAGTACTTC. The gene calls are TRBV28 and TRBJ2-7; 7 nucleotides match TRBD1. The CDR3 has 13 amino acids. With 5 bases clipped from V and 5 bases from J, the junction kept 6 bases outside the gene matches. In germline, CDR1 is MDHEN, CDR2 SYDVKM.

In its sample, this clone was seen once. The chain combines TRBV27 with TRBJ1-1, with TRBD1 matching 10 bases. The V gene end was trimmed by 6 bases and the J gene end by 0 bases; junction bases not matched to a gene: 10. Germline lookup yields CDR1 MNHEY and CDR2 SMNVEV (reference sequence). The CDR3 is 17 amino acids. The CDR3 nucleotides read TGTGCCAGCAGCTTGGACAGGGGGTCGTTTATGAACACTGAAGCTTTCTTT. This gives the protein CASSLDRGSFMNTEAFF.

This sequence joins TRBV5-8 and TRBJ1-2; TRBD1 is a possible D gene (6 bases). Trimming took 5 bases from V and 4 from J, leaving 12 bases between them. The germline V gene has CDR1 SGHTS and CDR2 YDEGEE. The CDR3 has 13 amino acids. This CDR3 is CASSSGGLYGYTF. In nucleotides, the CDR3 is TGTGCCAGCAGTTCGGGGGGCCTCTATGGCTACACCTTC.

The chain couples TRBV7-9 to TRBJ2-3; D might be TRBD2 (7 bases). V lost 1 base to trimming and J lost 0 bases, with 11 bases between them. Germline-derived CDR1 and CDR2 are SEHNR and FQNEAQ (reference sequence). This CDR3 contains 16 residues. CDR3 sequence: CASSLEGGSSTDTQYF. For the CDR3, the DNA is TGTGCCAGCAGCTTAGAGGGGGGGAGTAGCACAGATACGCAGTATTTT.

The DNA for the CDR3 is TGTGCCTGGAACCTGGGCACAGATACGCAGTATTTT. The encoded protein is CAWNLGTDTQYF. The rearrangement links TRBV30 to TRBJ2-3; D is undetermined. Trimming took 4 bases from V and 1 from J, leaving 6 bases between them. Germline CDR1 reads GTSNPN; CDR2 reads SVGIG (reference sequence). This CDR3 region has 12 residues.

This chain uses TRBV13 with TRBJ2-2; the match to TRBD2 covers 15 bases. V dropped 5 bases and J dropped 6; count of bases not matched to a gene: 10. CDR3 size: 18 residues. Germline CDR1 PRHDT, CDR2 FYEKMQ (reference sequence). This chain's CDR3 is CASSQRTSGRALAGELFF. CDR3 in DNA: TGTGCCAGCAGCCAGAGGACTAGCGGGAGGGCCCTTGCCGGGGAGCTGTTTTTT.

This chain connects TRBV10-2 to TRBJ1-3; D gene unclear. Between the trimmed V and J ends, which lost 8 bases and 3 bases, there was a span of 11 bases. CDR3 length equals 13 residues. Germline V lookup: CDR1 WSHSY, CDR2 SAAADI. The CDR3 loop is CASGPQGGNTIYF. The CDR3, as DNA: TGCGCCAGCGGGCCCCAAGGTGGAAACACCATATATTTT.

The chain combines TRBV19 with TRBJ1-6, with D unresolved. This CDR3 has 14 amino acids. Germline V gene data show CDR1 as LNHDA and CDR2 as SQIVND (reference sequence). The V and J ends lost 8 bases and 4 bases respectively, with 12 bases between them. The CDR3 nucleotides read TGTGCCAGTCACCTCTCATCTTATAATTCACCCCTCCACTTT. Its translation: CASHLSSYNSPLHF.

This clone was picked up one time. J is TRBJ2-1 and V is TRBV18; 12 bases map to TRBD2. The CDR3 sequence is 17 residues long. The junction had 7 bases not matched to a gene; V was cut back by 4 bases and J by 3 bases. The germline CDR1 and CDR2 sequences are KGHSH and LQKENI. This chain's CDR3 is CASSLTSGRMNYNEQFF. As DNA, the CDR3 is TGTGCCAGCTCACTAACTAGCGGGAGGATGAACTACAATGAGCAGTTCTTC.

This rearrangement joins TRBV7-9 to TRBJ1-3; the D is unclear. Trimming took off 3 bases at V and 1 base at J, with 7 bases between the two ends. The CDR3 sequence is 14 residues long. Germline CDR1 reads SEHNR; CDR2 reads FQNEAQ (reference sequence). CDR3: CASSFLGSGNTIYF. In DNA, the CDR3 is TGTGCCAGCAGCTTTCTAGGATCTGGAAACACCATATATTTT.

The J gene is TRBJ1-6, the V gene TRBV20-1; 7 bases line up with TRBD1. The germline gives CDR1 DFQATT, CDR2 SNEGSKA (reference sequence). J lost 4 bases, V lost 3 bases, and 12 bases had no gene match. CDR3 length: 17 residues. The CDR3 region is CSASDTIGTVYNSPLHF. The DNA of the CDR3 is TGCAGTGCTAGTGATACTATCGGGACAGTTTATAATTCACCCCTCCACTTT.

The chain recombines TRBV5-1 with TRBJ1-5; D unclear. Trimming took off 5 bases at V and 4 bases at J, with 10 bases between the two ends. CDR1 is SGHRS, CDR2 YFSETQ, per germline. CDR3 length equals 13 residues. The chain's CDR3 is CASSLTVNQPQHF. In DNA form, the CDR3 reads TGCGCCAGCAGTCTCACTGTAAATCAGCCCCAGCATTTT.

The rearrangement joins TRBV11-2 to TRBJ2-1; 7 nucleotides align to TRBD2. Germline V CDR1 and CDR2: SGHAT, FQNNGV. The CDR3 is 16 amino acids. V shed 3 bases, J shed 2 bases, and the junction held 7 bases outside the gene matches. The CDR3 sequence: CASSLRPSGAYNEQFF. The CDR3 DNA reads TGTGCCAGCAGCTTGAGACCTAGCGGCGCCTACAATGAGCAGTTCTTC.

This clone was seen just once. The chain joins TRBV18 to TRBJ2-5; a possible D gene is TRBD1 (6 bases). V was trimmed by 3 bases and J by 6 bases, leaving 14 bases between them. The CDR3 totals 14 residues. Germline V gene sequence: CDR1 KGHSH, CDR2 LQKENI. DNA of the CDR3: TGTGCCAGCTCACCCCCGGCAGGGACAAAGACCCAGTACTTC. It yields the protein CASSPPAGTKTQYF.

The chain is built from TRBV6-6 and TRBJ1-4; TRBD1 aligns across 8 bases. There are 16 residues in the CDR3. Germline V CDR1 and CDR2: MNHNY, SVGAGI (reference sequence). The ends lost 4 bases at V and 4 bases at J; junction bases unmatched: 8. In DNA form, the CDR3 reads TGTGCCAGCAGTTCCAAATACAGGGGGATTAATGAAAAACTGTTTTTT. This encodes CASSSKYRGINEKLFF.

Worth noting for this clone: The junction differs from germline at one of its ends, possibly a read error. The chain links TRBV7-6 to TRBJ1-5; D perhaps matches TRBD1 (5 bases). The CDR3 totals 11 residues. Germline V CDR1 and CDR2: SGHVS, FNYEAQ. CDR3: CASSLAPGLYF. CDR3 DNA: TGTGCCAGCAGCCTGGCGCCGGGACTTTACTTT.